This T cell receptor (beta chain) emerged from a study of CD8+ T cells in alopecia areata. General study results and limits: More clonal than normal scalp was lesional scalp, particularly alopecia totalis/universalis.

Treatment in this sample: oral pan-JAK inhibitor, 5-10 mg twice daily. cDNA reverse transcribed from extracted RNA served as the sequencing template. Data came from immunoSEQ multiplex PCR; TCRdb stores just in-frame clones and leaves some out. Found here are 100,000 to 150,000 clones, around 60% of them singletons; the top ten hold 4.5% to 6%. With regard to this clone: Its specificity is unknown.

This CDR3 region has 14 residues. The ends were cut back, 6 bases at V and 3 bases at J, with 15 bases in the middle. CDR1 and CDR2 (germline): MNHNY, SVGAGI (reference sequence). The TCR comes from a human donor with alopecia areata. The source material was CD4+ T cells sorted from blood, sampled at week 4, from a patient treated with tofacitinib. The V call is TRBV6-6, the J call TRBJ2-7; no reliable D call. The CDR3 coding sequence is TGTGCCAGCAGGAGTACGGGCGCCGTCTACGAGCAGTACTTC. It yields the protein CASRSTGAVYEQYF.